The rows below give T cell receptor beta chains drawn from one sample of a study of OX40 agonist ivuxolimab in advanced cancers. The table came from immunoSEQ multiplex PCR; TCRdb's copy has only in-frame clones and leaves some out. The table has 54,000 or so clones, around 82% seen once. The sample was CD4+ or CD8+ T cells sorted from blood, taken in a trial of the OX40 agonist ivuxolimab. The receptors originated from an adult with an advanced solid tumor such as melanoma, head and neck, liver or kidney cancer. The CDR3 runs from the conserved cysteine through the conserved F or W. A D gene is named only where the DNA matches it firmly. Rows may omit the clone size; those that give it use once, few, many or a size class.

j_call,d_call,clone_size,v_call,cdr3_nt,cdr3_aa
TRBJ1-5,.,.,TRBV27,TGTGCCAGCAGTTTATCGTTCGGGATTGGTCAGCCCCAGCATTTT,CASSLSFGIGQPQHF
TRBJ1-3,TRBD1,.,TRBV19,TGTGCCAGTAGTATAGATGGACAGGGGCCTGGAAACACCATATATTTT,CASSIDGQGPGNTIYF
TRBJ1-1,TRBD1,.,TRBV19,TGTGCCAGTACCAGACAGGGCTCCGCCACTGAAGCTTTCTTT,CASTRQGSATEAFF
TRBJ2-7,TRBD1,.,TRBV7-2,TGTGCCAGCAGCCCTGGGGACAGGGGTTCCTACGAGCAGTACTTC,CASSPGDRGSYEQYF
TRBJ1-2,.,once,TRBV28,TGTGCCAGCATTCACCAGGGTGCCCACGGGGGTGGCTACACCTTC,CASIHQGAHGGGYTF
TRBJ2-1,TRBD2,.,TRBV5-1,TGCGCCAGCAGCTTGGGGACTAGCGGGAGGGAGGAGCAGTTCTTC,CASSLGTSGREEQFF
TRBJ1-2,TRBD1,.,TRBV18,TGTGCCAGCTCACAACCCGGACAGGTCTATGGCTACACCTTC,CASSQPGQVYGYTF
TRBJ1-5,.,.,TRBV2,TGTGCCAGCAGCTCAACCGCCGGGTCGCCCCAGCATTTT,CASSSTAGSPQHF
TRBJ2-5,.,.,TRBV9,TGTGCCAGCAGCGCCAACCCAGACTACCAAGAGACCCAGTACTTC,CASSANPDYQETQYF
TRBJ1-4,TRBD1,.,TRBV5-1,TGCGCCAGCAGGAAGCCGGGACAGGGTACGGAAAAACTGTTTTTT,CASRKPGQGTEKLFF
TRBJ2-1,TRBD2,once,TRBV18,TGTGCCAGCTCACCACGTGCTAGCGGAGAGGTGAATGAGCAGTTCTTC,CASSPRASGEVNEQFF
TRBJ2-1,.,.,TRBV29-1,TGCAGCGTAGACCTGAGGGGGGCAACTGAGCAGTTCTTC,CSVDLRGATEQFF
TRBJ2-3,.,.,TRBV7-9,TGTGCCAGCAGCCTACGAACAAGAGATACGCAGTATTTT,CASSLRTRDTQYF